One sample yielded the 25 T cell receptor beta chains listed below, sequenced in a study of Ad26.COV2.S vaccination and SARS-CoV-2 variants. Sample treatment: around 19 received Ad26.COV2.S at low or high dose, single or two shots; about 5 received placebo; per-sample allocation not given. On day 63 after the first injection, vaccine and placebo recipients gave samples. Produced via immunoSEQ multiplex PCR; TCRdb's table is partial and in-frame only. The sample includes 400,000 to 500,000 clones, nearly 90% of them seen just once. The sample here was peripheral blood, taken in a trial of Ad26.COV2.S vaccine versus placebo. These receptors all come from a person aged 18-65 years who received the Ad26.COV2.S COVID-19 vaccine or a placebo.

The rearrangement joins TRBV2 to TRBJ2-3; D call uncertain. Trimming left V 8 bases short and J 3 bases short, with 15 bases between. Germline V CDR1 and CDR2: SNHLY, FYNNEI. This CDR3 region has 14 residues. The CDR3 loop reads CASSIMMRTDTQYF. CDR3 sequence (DNA): TGTGCCAGCTCCATCATGATGCGAACAGATACGCAGTATTTT.

The chain's CDR3 is CASSLGTSETQYF. The CDR3 DNA sequence: TGTGCCAGCAGTTTAGGGACTTCAGAGACCCAGTACTTC. The V and J genes are TRBV27 and TRBJ2-5; D might be TRBD2 (6 bases). This CDR3 region has 13 residues. CDR1 is MNHEY and CDR2 is SMNVEV in the germline V gene (reference sequence). Trimming took off 2 bases at V and 4 bases at J, with 8 bases between the two ends.

The rearrangement joins TRBV2 to TRBJ2-2; D tentatively fits TRBD1 or TRBD2 (5 bases each). Germline V lookup: CDR1 SNHLY, CDR2 FYNNEI. The ends were cut back, 2 bases at V and 3 bases at J, with 10 bases in the middle. CDR3 length: 15 amino acids. CDR3 loop: CASSEPQGDTGELFF. CDR3 DNA sequence: TGTGCCAGCAGTGAACCGCAGGGAGACACCGGGGAGCTGTTTTTT.

J is TRBJ1-5 and V is TRBV19; 7 bases are shared with TRBD1. V trimming: 3 bases; J trimming: 4 bases; junction bases outside the gene matches: 6. The CDR3 length is 15 residues. CDR1 is LNHDA and CDR2 is SQIVND in the germline V gene (reference sequence). In DNA, the CDR3 is TGTGCCAGTAGTATGGGGACAGCAGGGAATCAGCCCCAGCATTTT. It is translated as CASSMGTAGNQPQHF.

V is TRBV13 and J is TRBJ2-3; 8 nucleotides match TRBD2. CDR3 length: 16 amino acids. Germline V gene lookup returns CDR1 PRHDT and CDR2 FYEKMQ (reference sequence). Trimming at V came to 4 bases and at J to 2 bases, leaving 8 bases not matched to a gene. For the CDR3, the DNA is TGTGCCAGCAGCTACGCAACGGGAGGGCCCACAGATACGCAGTATTTT. This sequence encodes CASSYATGGPTDTQYF.

This clone was recorded once. The rearrangement joins TRBV19 to TRBJ2-7; weak D call: TRBD1 (6 bases). Per germline, CDR1 LNHDA and CDR2 SQIVND (reference sequence). The CDR3 is 15 residues long. Trimming removed 3 bases from V and 1 base from J, with 13 bases in between. CDR3 residues: CASSIRDTQSYEQYF. In DNA, the CDR3 is TGTGCCAGTAGTATCCGGGACACTCAATCCTACGAGCAGTACTTC.

The chain joins TRBV7-2 to TRBJ1-5, with D unclear. CDR3 length: 12 amino acids. V was clipped by 1 base and J by 7 bases, with 5 bases between them. Germline V CDR1 and CDR2: SGHTA, FQGNSA. The CDR3 is CASSLDRQPQHF. In DNA, the CDR3 is TGTGCCAGCAGCTTAGATAGACAGCCCCAGCATTTT.

The rearrangement links TRBV27 to TRBJ1-6; TRBD1 aligns across 7 bases. The CDR3 covers 16 residues. Germline V gene data show CDR1 as MNHEY and CDR2 as SMNVEV (reference sequence). Trimming cost V 3 bases and J 9 bases; bases outside gene matches: 11. The CDR3 loop reads CASSFFPGQRPSPLHF. The CDR3 nucleotides read TGTGCCAGCAGTTTTTTCCCGGGACAGAGACCTTCACCCCTCCACTTT.

This chain connects TRBV5-8 to TRBJ2-2; D tentatively reads TRBD1 or TRBD2 (6 bases each). V lost 6 bases and J lost 3, with 21 bases in between. Germline assignment: CDR1 SGHTS and CDR2 YDEGEE. This CDR3 is built from 17 residues. CDR3 protein: CASNVERGRGYTGELFF. DNA of the CDR3: TGTGCCAGCAACGTGGAACGGGGGCGCGGGTACACCGGGGAGCTGTTTTTT.

The rearrangement uses TRBV15 and TRBJ1-6; 7 nucleotides match TRBD1. There are 16 residues in the CDR3. Germline V gene data show CDR1 as LNHNV and CDR2 as YYDKDF (reference sequence). V was pared by 1 base and J by 4 bases, with 4 bases of the junction left unmatched. The CDR3 DNA sequence: TGTGCCACCAGCAGAGGCAGGGGGGCATATAATTCACCCCTCCACTTT. Translated: CATSRGRGAYNSPLHF.

The chain employs TRBV2 and TRBJ2-2; 7 bases align to TRBD2. Germline V gives CDR1 SNHLY, CDR2 FYNNEI. The CDR3 length is 14 residues. V shed 3 bases and J 6 bases; nucleotides not matched to a gene: 4. The CDR3 reads CASSDLGGAGELFF. In DNA form, the CDR3 reads TGTGCCAGCAGTGATTTGGGGGGGGCCGGGGAGCTGTTTTTT.

V and J are TRBV19 and TRBJ2-2, with 13 bases lining up with TRBD2. The CDR3 sequence is 17 residues long. With 7 bases clipped from V and 5 bases from J, the junction kept 10 bases outside the gene matches. CDR1 and CDR2 from the germline V gene are LNHDA and SQIVND (reference sequence). CDR3 region: CASTGLAGRYGTGELFF. CDR3 nucleotide sequence: TGTGCCAGTACGGGACTAGCGGGACGTTACGGGACCGGGGAGCTGTTTTTT.

This rearrangement joins TRBV1 to TRBJ1-1; the table's D call of TRBD1 was not tested on the DNA. TRBV1 is marked as a pseudogene. The CDR3 extends over 16 amino acids. This CDR3 reads CTSSHRDPGVGTEAFF. The CDR3 DNA reads as TGCACCAGCAGCCACAGGGACCCAGGGGTCGGCACTGAAGCTTTCTTT.

The chain carries TRBV19 and TRBJ1-3, with unresolved D. The CDR3 has 14 amino acids. Looked up from germline, CDR1 is LNHDA and CDR2 is SQIVND (reference sequence). The germline V and J ends were trimmed by 5 bases and 4 bases, with 12 bases remaining between them. Here the CDR3 reads CASSAPGSGNTIYF. The CDR3 DNA sequence: TGTGCCAGTAGTGCCCCGGGATCCGGAAACACCATATATTTT.

This clone showed up just a few times. The chain carries TRBV4-3 and TRBJ1-1, with D perhaps TRBD1 (5 bases). Between the trimmed V and J ends, which lost 4 bases and 11 bases, there was a span of 20 bases. There are 14 residues in the CDR3. Per the germline V gene, CDR1 is LGHNA and CDR2 is YSLEER. The CDR3 here is CASSLGGDAPKAFF. As DNA, the CDR3 is TGCGCCAGCAGCCTTGGAGGGGACGCCCCTAAGGCTTTCTTT.

J is TRBJ2-5 and V is TRBV11-2; no clear D. Germline CDR1 reads SGHAT; CDR2 reads FQNNGV. The V and J ends lost 1 base and 1 base respectively, with 7 bases between them. The CDR3 runs 14 residues. In DNA, the CDR3 is TGTGCCAGCAGCTTAGCAAGGGCCCAAGAGACCCAGTACTTC. This sequence encodes CASSLARAQETQYF.

The chain links TRBV19 to TRBJ2-3; D ambiguous. V lost 7 bases and J lost 0, with 14 bases in between. CDR3 size: 15 residues. Germline CDR1 is LNHDA and CDR2 is SQIVND (reference sequence). CDR3 DNA sequence: TGTGCCAGTATAGGGTGGAGTGGGAGCACAGATACGCAGTATTTT. This gives the protein CASIGWSGSTDTQYF.

In the case of this clone: At the DNA level, this CDR3 is encoded by other sequences in the same sample as well. The chain combines TRBV19 with TRBJ2-5; D is undetermined. The germline CDR1 and CDR2 sequences are LNHDA and SQIVND (reference sequence). V lost 0 bases to trimming and J lost 2 bases, with 10 bases between them. The CDR3 is 15 amino acids. CDR3 bases: TGTGCCAGTAGTATAGATCTCAGAGGTCAAGAGACCCAGTACTTC. Translated: CASSIDLRGQETQYF.

This clone was counted only a few times. The V gene is TRBV7-9, the J gene TRBJ1-2, with TRBD1 matching over 9 bases. The junction had 4 bases not matched to a gene; V was cut back by 4 bases and J by 13 bases. Per the germline V gene, CDR1 is SEHNR and CDR2 is FQNEAQ (reference sequence). CDR3 length: 11 amino acids. Written as DNA, the CDR3 is TGTGCCAGCAGCTCGGGACAGGGTTTCACCTTC. It encodes CASSSGQGFTF.

The chain carries TRBV5-4 and TRBJ2-4; D is ambiguous. Looked up from germline, CDR1 is SGHNT and CDR2 is YYREEE (reference sequence). CDR3 length: 15 residues. With 2 bases removed from V and 2 bases from J, the gap between germline ends came to 11 bases. Here the CDR3 reads CASSFGGMPKNIQYF. The CDR3 region has the DNA TGTGCCAGCAGCTTCGGCGGTATGCCCAAAAACATTCAGTACTTC.

The chain joins TRBV6-4 to TRBJ1-1; D not certain. Germline CDR1 and CDR2: MRHNA and SNTAGT. Trimming took off 11 bases at V and 10 bases at J, with 8 bases between the two ends. The CDR3 length is 8 residues. The DNA of the CDR3 is TGTGCCCCGGTGGGAGCTTTCTTT. Residues: CAPVGAFF.

The V call is TRBV11-3, the J call TRBJ1-1; D is possibly TRBD1 (6 bases). Germline assignment: CDR1 SGHNT and CDR2 YENEEA. V dropped 3 bases and J dropped 1 base, with 9 bases sitting between them. This CDR3 comprises 14 residues. CDR3 bases: TGTGCCAGCAGCTTGACAGGACGGAACACTGAAGCTTTCTTT. Protein: CASSLTGRNTEAFF.

V and J are TRBV4-3 and TRBJ2-7; possible D gene TRBD2, 6 bases. CDR1 is LGHNA, CDR2 YSLEER, per germline. The CDR3 covers 13 residues. V was cut by 1 base and J by 3 bases, with 7 bases left in between. In nucleotides, the CDR3 is TGCGCCAGCAGCCAAGGGGAGGACTACGAGCAGTACTTC. Translated, it gives CASSQGEDYEQYF.

The chain uses TRBV5-4 and TRBJ1-1; D is unresolved. The CDR3 extends over 15 amino acids. V shed 4 bases and J shed 3 bases, with 16 bases lying between them. The germline V gene encodes CDR1 SGHNT and CDR2 YYREEE (reference sequence). CDR3 loop: CASSSWRLEDTEAFF. CDR3 coding DNA: TGTGCCAGCAGCAGCTGGAGGCTAGAGGACACTGAAGCTTTCTTT.

The chain carries TRBV6-2 or TRBV6-3 and TRBJ2-7, with 8 bases identical to TRBD2. Germline V gives CDR1 MNHEY, CDR2 SVGEGT. The CDR3 is 15 amino acids. Trimming at V came to 2 bases and at J to 4 bases, leaving 7 bases not matched to a gene. DNA for the CDR3: TGTGCCAGCAGTTACGGAGTAGCGGGGTTTTACGAGCAGTACTTC. This gives the protein CASSYGVAGFYEQYF.